Listed below are T cell receptor beta chains from one sample, sequenced in a study of CD8+CD57+ T cells in acquired aplastic anemia. Using its own MiXCR run on the reads, TCRdb lists one record per CDR3 protein. The data contain about 180,000 distinct CDR3 sequences, roughly 50% of them singletons. The source material was sorted CD4+, CD8+, or CD8+CD57+ T cells (not recorded which) from PBMCs. Receptors originate from a human donor with aplastic anemia. CDR3s include the opening cysteine and the closing phenylalanine or tryptophan. D genes are given only for firm matches. Expanded clones get a size class; other rows say once, few or many, or leave the size out.

clone size,J gene,V gene,D gene,CDR3 DNA,CDR3 protein
few,TRBJ2-1,TRBV10-3,NA,TGTGCCATCAGTGACGGGGGCAGGAATGAGCAGTTCTTC,CAISDGGRNEQFF
NA,TRBJ2-1,TRBV10-3,TRBD1,TGTGCCATCAGTGCTCCAGGGGGCGTCGCCTACAATGAGCAGTTCTTC,CAISAPGGVAYNEQFF
NA,TRBJ1-5,TRBV10-3,NA,TGTGCCATCGCTGGTTATAGCAATCAGCCCCAGCATTTT,CAIAGYSNQPQHF
NA,TRBJ2-5,TRBV4-1,TRBD2,TGCGCCAGCAGCCAAGATGGAGGGACTAGGTTGCGGATGAGGGAGACCCAGTACTTC,CASSQDGGTRLRMRETQYF
many,TRBJ2-5,TRBV11-3,NA,TGTGCCAGCAGCGGAACCCTCCCAAGCCCGACCGGGGAGACCCAGTACTTC,CASSGTLPSPTGETQYF
once,TRBJ2-3,TRBV20-1,NA,TGCAGTGCTAGAGGAGGGGGCACAGATACGCAGTATTTT,CSARGGGTDTQYF
NA,TRBJ2-3,TRBV29-1,NA,TGCAGCGTTGGACTTACCGCTTACACAGATACGCAGTATTTT,CSVGLTAYTDTQYF
NA,TRBJ1-6,TRBV5-1,TRBD1,TGCGCCAGCAGCGATGGTCCGGGACAGCTTAATTCACCCCTCCACTTT,CASSDGPGQLNSPLHF
NA,TRBJ2-1,TRBV20-1,NA,TGCAGTGCTAGCGGGGGCAATGAGCAGTTCTTC,CSASGGNEQFF
many,TRBJ2-5,TRBV7-2,NA,TGTGCCAGCAGCGTGGGGGCTACCCTGCAAGAGACCCAGTACTTC,CASSVGATLQETQYF
NA,TRBJ1-6,TRBV19,TRBD1,TGTGACAGTCTCCCAGGGGGTAGTTATAATTCACCCCTCCACTTT,CDSLPGGSYNSPLHF
many,TRBJ1-1,TRBV10-3,NA,TGTGCCATCAGTGAGTTACCGGGGATGGACAGTGAAGCTTTCTTT,CAISELPGMDSEAFF
NA,TRBJ2-7,TRBV12-3/TRBV12-4,TRBD2,TGTGCCAGCAGGGAGGGAGGGTTCTACGAGCAGTACTTC,CASREGGFYEQYF
NA,TRBJ2-1,TRBV20-1,TRBD2,TGCAGTGCTAGTCGGGCGGGAGGTAGCTCCTACAATGAGCAGTTCTTC,CSASRAGGSSYNEQFF
NA,TRBJ1-1,TRBV12-3/TRBV12-4,NA,TGTGCCAGCAGTTTACGGCGATCAGCTTTCTTT,CASSLRRSAFF
many,TRBJ1-2,TRBV5-4,TRBD1,TGTGCCAGCAGCACCCGTGGACAGGGAGCCTATGGCTACACCTTC,CASSTRGQGAYGYTF
NA,TRBJ2-1,TRBV24-1,NA,TGTGCCACCAGTGATTTGGGACCAAAGGATGAGCAGTTCTTC,CATSDLGPKDEQFF
many,TRBJ2-7,TRBV6-1,TRBD2,TGTGCCAGCAGCCCCGGACTAGCGGGAGTTCTCTCCTACGAGCAGTACTTC,CASSPGLAGVLSYEQYF
NA,TRBJ1-3,TRBV2,TRBD1,TGTGCCAGCAGTGAAGGGACAGGCTCTGGAAACACCATATATTTT,CASSEGTGSGNTIYF
NA,TRBJ1-1,TRBV2,NA,TGTGCCAACAGAACGCAGGGGCTTAAAGCCGAAGCTTTCTTT,CANRTQGLKAEAFF
few,TRBJ2-7,TRBV15,NA,TGTGCCACCAGCAGAGATTCGAGGGTTGACGAGCAGTACTTC,CATSRDSRVDEQYF
many,TRBJ2-7,TRBV7-2,TRBD2,TGTGCCAGCAGCTTACTAACCGGGACTAGCGGGAGCGCGGCCTACGAGCAGTACTTC,CASSLLTGTSGSAAYEQYF
many,TRBJ2-2,TRBV11-2,TRBD2,TGTGCCAGCAGCGTCACTAGCGGAGGGGCCGGGGAGCTGTTTTTT,CASSVTSGGAGELFF
NA,TRBJ2-5,TRBV7-9,TRBD1,TGTGCCAGCAGCCTTGGGACAGGGGGTTTCGGGACCCAGTACTTC,CASSLGTGGFGTQYF
NA,TRBJ2-2,TRBV20-1,NA,TGCAGTGCTAGAAACCCACTAGGTGTGTACACCGGGGAGCTGTTTTTT,CSARNPLGVYTGELFF
NA,TRBJ2-3,TRBV25-1,TRBD2,TGTGCCAGCAGTTACTCACGGGAGGGTGCAGATACGCAGTATTTT,CASSYSREGADTQYF
NA,TRBJ2-7,TRBV5-1,TRBD1,TGCGCCAGCAGCCGCACAGGGGGCGCCTACGAGCAGTACTTC,CASSRTGGAYEQYF
NA,TRBJ2-3,TRBV24-1,NA,TGTGCCACCAGCGAAACCGGGGATTCAGATACGCAGTATTTT,CATSETGDSDTQYF
many,TRBJ2-7,TRBV7-6,TRBD2,TGTGCCAGCAGCTTAGGGGGGGCGGGAGGCGGTGAGCAGTACTTC,CASSLGGAGGGEQYF
NA,TRBJ1-6,TRBV5-6,NA,TGTGCCAGCAGCGGTAACCCGACCGGCTCCCATCGTAATTCACCCCTCCACTTT,CASSGNPTGSHRNSPLHF
once,TRBJ2-2,TRBV19,NA,TGTGCCAGTAGTATTTACGGGAACGGGGAGCTGTTTTTT,CASSIYGNGELFF
many,TRBJ2-7,TRBV19,NA,TGTGCCAGTAGTATAGTCCACCCATACGAGCAGTACTTC,CASSIVHPYEQYF
NA,TRBJ2-5,TRBV6-1,TRBD1,TGTGCCAGCAGAGCGACGACAGGGGCGATTGCAGAAACCCAGTACTTC,CASRATTGAIAETQYF
NA,TRBJ1-3,TRBV19,NA,TGTGCCAGTAGTGCCGACGGAAACACCATATATTTT,CASSADGNTIYF
NA,TRBJ2-3,TRBV29-1,NA,TGCAGCTACAGGTGGAGCCTCACAGATACGCAGTATTTT,CSYRWSLTDTQYF
NA,TRBJ2-3,TRBV20-1,TRBD1,TGCAGTGCTAGGGGGACAGGGGGCACAGATACGCAGTATTTT,CSARGTGGTDTQYF
NA,TRBJ1-4,TRBV6-1,TRBD1,TGTGCCAGCAGTAAGGGACAGGGATGGGAAAAACTGTTTTTT,CASSKGQGWEKLFF
NA,TRBJ2-2,TRBV25-1,TRBD1,TGTGCCAGCAGTGCCTCCCCCGGGACAGGGGACACCGGGGAGCTGTTTTTT,CASSASPGTGDTGELFF
many,TRBJ2-3,TRBV29-1,TRBD1,TGCAGCGCTTCGACAGGGGCTAGCACAGATACGCAGTATTTT,CSASTGASTDTQYF
many,TRBJ1-1,TRBV4-1,NA,TGCGCCAGCAGACGGGTGGTCTTGGCAGGTTTGACTGAAGCTTTCTTT,CASRRVVLAGLTEAFF
NA,TRBJ2-7,TRBV7-8,NA,TGTGCCAGCAGCTTTGAAGGACCCAGCGACCCTCCCTACGAGCAGTACTTC,CASSFEGPSDPPYEQYF
NA,TRBJ2-7,TRBV7-3,NA,TGTGCCAGCAGGCTGGGCCCGGGACAGTACTTC,CASRLGPGQYF
NA,TRBJ2-7,TRBV4-1,NA,TGCGCCAGCAGCCAACTCCAGGACGACGAGCAGTACTTC,CASSQLQDDEQYF
NA,TRBJ2-7,TRBV28,NA,TGTGCCAGCAACCCTGAGGGTGATCGGTCCTACGAGCAGTACTTC,CASNPEGDRSYEQYF
many,TRBJ2-2,TRBV7-2,NA,TGTGCCAGCAACGAAGGGCTAGCATTCCCCGGGGAGCTGTTTTTT,CASNEGLAFPGELFF